This T cell receptor beta chain is drawn from a study of shared clonotypes between healthy human individuals (dated by TCRdb to the early 2020s). For the wider study: The cohort comprised two women and three men aged 18 to 49 years. The study deeply sequenced blood TCR repertoires of about 5 healthy adults to estimate repertoire size and the extent of clonotype sharing between individuals. To increase sequencing depth and limit assay-specific biases, different laboratories used diverse techniques to prepare libraries and sequence TCR repertoires. For each donor, CD4 naive and CD4 memory were each run on three plates, CD8 naive on two plates, and CD8 memory on one plate. Leukapheresis yielded between about 0.9 and 9.5 billion PBMCs per donor. The research as a whole found: Incomplete sequencing was indicated by rarefaction of sorted-subset datasets, despite the large sequencing depth. The small number of donors limited the genetic and exposure-history diversity represented. Larger estimated clonotype richness was generally found for naive subsets than for memory subsets. Pairwise subsampling led to the expectation that sequencing depth would affect the degree of clonotype sharing among donors. Sharing across a few donors was observed for roughly 5% of naive CD4, less than 4% of naive CD8, around 2.5% of memory CD4, and roughly 0.4% of memory CD8 clonotypes. Compared with non-shared clonotypes, the clonotypes found in all four sorted-subset donors had higher generation probabilities. Only blood was sampled, and tissue TCR repertoires likely differ from those in blood.

For the CD8 naive samples, CD45RO-negative cells were positively selected for CCR7, yielding a CD45RA+CCR7+ population from which TemRA cells were excluded. The donors were healthy, HIV-negative adults with no recently reported acute infections or vaccinations. Every donor was a Caucasian adult living in Nashville, Tennessee, USA. Blood was collected by leukapheresis, and PBMCs were isolated by Ficoll-Histopaque density gradient centrifugation and then cryopreserved in liquid nitrogen vapor phase. Purity and quantity of every magnetically sorted T cell population were checked by analytical flow cytometry. Genomic DNA was isolated from every sorted fraction and measured by UV absorbance on a Nanodrop 2000c. Using the deep immunoSEQ assay, TCR CDR3 regions were amplified from genomic DNA by multiplex PCR. Extracted genomic DNA from each cell subset was spread evenly across all wells of several immunoSEQ 96-well plates, with each plate serving as a replicate. For sorted subsets, roughly 190 ng of genomic DNA, equivalent to 25,000 to 30,000 T cell genomes, went into each replicate PCR. Purified libraries were measured with a Qubit 3.0 fluorometer, size-checked on a Bioanalyzer 2100, and measured again with the KAPA Library Quantification kit. A separate single-read 150-cycle Illumina NextSeq 550 flow cell was used to sequence each immunoSEQ 96-well plate. The authors processed their data as follows. Because only junctional sequences without quality scores were contained in the immunoSEQ output, filtering matching that applied to full-length reads could not be performed. To assign V/J genes and CDR3, sequences were annotated using PyIR, a Python wrapper for IgBLAST v1.9, with IMGT germline references. Reads with weak V/J assignments (E-value above 1e-6), missing CDR3, stop codons, out-of-frame junctions, or ambiguous translated residues were removed. V3J clonotypes were defined as sequences sharing the same inferred V gene, J gene, and CDR3 amino acid sequence. To compute the percentage overlap between repertoires, the number of shared unique clonotypes was divided by the size of the smaller repertoire. Three approaches were used to assess repertoire richness: RTK rarefaction, the Chao1 estimator, and Recon v2.1 estimates of unobserved clonotypes. Generation probabilities were computed with OLGA for all TCRbeta clonotypes obtained by the gDNA method from several donors. TCRdb limited this immuneACCESS table to in-frame rearrangements with V and J called. A share of clones is missing; checked studies link under half to unresolved V genes, and the rest is unexplained. Clonal size and the V and J genes are those of that table, whereas D and trimming came from the DNA. This sample gives around 2,000,000 clones in total; approximately 95% of them show up just once. The ten largest account for about 1.1% of the sample.

Regarding this clone: Its recognized antigen is unknown. Base quality data are lacking; no much larger clone is found one base away.

The CDR3, from cysteine to phenylalanine, totals 13 residues. The retained sequence is limited to the CDR3, 39 bases, with the frame set at the first base. V loses 5 bases, J loses 6 bases, and the germline ends lie 12 bases apart. CDR1 SEHNR and CDR2 FQNEAQ were looked up in the germline V gene (reference sequence). The sample was naive CD8+ T cells sorted from blood. The sample's cell subset or site, from its label and the paper: CD45RA+CCR7+. The sequence links TRBV7-9 to TRBJ2-3; the D gene lacks a confident call. This TCR was recovered from a man aged 18 to 30 in good health. The CDR3 has the sequence CASSPGWPDTQYF. In nucleotides, the sequence is TGTGCCAGCAGCCCCGGTTGGCCCGATACGCAGTATTTT.